The text below deals with one T cell receptor beta chain. The table came from immunoSEQ multiplex PCR; TCRdb's copy has only in-frame clones and leaves some out. The sample lists some 2.1 million clones, 93% occurring once. CD45RO-negative CD8 cells positively selected for CCR7 made up the naive population, which excluded terminally differentiated effector memory CD45RA+ cells. The data are from a study of shared clonotypes between healthy human individuals. J gave up 2 bases and V 5 bases, and 12 bases lay outside the gene matches. Per the germline V gene, CDR1 is MDHEN and CDR2 is SYDVKM. The CDR3 runs 19 residues.

The specimen sequenced was naive CD8+ T cells from PBMCs. V and J are TRBV28 and TRBJ2-7, with 16 bases that match TRBD2. The TCR originated in a young man in good health. Some clones in this sample may be carry-over from other donors' samples. CDR3 sequence: CASSTHFGTSGRDAYEQYF. CDR3 sequence (DNA): TGTGCCAGCAGTACCCACTTTGGGACTAGCGGGAGGGACGCCTACGAGCAGTACTTC. Complete variable domain (other parts from reference TRBV28 and TRBJ2-7): DVKVTQSSRYLVKRTGEKVFLECVQDMDHENMFWYRQDPGLGLRLIYFSYDVKMKEKGDIPEGYSVSREKKERFSLILESASTNQTSMYLCASSTHFGTSGRDAYEQYFGPGTRLTVT.